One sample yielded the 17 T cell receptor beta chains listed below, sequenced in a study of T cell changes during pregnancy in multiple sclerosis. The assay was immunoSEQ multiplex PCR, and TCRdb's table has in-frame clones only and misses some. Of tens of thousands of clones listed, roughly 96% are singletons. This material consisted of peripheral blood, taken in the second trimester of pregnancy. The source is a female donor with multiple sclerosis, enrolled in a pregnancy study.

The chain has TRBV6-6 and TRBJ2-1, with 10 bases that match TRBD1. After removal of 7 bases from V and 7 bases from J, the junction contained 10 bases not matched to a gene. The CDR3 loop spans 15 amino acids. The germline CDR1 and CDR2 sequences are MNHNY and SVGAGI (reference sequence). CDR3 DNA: TGTGCCAGCACCAGAGACAGGGGGCAGGGAAATGAGCAGTTCTTC. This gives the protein CASTRDRGQGNEQFF.

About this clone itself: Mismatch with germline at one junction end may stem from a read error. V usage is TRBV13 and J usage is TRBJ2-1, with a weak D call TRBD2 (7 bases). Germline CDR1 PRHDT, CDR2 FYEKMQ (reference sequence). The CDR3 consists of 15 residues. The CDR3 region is CASSLRGRGYSEQFF. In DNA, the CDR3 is TGTGCCAGCAGCCTAAGAGGGAGGGGGTACAGTGAGCAGTTCTTC.

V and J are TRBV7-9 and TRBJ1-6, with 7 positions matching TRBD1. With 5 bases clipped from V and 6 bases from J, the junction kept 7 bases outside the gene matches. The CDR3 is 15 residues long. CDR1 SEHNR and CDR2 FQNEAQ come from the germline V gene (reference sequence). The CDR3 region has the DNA TGTGCCAGCAGCGCCCAGACAGGGACTAATTCACCCCTCCACTTT. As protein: CASSAQTGTNSPLHF.

The CDR3 here is CASSLLGGATEAFF. The CDR3 DNA reads TGTGCCAGCAGCTTATTAGGGGGGGCAACTGAAGCTTTCTTT. The chain couples TRBV7-2 to TRBJ1-1; tentative D call: TRBD1 (6 bases). V dropped 2 bases and J dropped 5 bases, with 12 bases sitting between them. Germline V lookup: CDR1 SGHTA, CDR2 FQGNSA. This CDR3 has 14 residues. The whole variable domain, remainder taken from reference TRBV7-2 and TRBJ1-1, is GAGVSQSPSNKVTEKGKDVELRCDPISGHTALYWYRQSLGQGLEFLIYFQGNSAPDKSGLPSDRFSAERTGGSVSTLTIQRTQQEDSAVYLCASSLLGGATEAFFGQGTRLTVV.

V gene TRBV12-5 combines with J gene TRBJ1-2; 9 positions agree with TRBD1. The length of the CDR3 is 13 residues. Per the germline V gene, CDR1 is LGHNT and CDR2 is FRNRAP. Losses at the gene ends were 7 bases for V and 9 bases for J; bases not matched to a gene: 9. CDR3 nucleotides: TGTGCTAGTGCCTCGGACAGGGGAAGTAGCTACACCTTC. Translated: CASASDRGSSYTF.

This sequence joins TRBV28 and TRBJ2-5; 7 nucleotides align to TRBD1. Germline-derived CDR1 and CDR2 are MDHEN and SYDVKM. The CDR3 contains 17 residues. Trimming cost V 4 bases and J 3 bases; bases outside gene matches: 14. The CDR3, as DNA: TGTGCCAGCAGTTCTGATCTTCGAGGGACAGCCGAAGAGACCCAGTACTTC. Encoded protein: CASSSDLRGTAEETQYF.

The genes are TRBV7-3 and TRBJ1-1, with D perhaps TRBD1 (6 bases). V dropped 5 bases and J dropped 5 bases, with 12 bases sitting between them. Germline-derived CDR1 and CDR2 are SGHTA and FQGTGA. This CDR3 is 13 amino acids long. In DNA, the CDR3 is TGTGCCAGCAGCAAACAGGGTCTTACTGAAGCTTTCTTT. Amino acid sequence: CASSKQGLTEAFF.

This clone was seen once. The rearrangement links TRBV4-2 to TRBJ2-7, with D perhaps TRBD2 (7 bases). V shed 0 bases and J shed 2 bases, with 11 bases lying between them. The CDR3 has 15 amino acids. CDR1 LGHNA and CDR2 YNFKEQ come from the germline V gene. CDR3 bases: TGTGCCAGCAGCCAAGACCGGGGGGCACCCTACGAGCAGTACTTC. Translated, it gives CASSQDRGAPYEQYF.

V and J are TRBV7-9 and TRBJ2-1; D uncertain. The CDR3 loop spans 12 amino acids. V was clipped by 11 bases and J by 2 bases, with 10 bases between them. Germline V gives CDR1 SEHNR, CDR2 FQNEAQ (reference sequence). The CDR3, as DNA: TGTGCCTTCCTTGTAACCTACAATGAGCAGTTCTTC. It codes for CAFLVTYNEQFF.

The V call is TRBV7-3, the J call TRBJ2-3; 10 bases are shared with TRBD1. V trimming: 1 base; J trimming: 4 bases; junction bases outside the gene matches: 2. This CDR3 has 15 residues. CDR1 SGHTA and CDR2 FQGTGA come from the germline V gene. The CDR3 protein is CASSLRGQGSDTQYF. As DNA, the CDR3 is TGTGCCAGCAGCTTAAGGGGACAGGGGTCAGATACGCAGTATTTT.

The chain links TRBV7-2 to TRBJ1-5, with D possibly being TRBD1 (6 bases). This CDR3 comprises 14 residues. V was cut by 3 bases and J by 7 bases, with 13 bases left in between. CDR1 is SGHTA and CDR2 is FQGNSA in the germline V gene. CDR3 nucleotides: TGTGCCAGCAGCTTGCCAGGGGTAGGACAGCCCCAGCATTTT. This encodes CASSLPGVGQPQHF.

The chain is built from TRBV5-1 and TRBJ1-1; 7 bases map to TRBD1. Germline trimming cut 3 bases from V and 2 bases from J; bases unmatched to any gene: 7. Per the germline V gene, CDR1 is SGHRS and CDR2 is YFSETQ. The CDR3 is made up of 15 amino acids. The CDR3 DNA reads TGCGCCAGCAGCTCCTTGACAGGGACCAACACTGAAGCTTTCTTT. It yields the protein CASSSLTGTNTEAFF.

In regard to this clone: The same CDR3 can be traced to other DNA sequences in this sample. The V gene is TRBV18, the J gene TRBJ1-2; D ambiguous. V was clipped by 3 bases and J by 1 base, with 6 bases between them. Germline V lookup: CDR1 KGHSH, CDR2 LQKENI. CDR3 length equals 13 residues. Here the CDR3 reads CASSPGGNYGYTF. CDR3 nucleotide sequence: TGTGCCAGCTCACCCGGCGGTAACTATGGCTACACCTTC. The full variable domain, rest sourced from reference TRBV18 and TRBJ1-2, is NAGVMQNPRHLVRRRGQEARLRCSPMKGHSHVYWYRQLPEEGLKFMVYLQKENIIDESGMPKERFSAEFPKEGPSILRIQQVVRGDSAAYFCASSPGGNYGYTFGSGTRLTVV.

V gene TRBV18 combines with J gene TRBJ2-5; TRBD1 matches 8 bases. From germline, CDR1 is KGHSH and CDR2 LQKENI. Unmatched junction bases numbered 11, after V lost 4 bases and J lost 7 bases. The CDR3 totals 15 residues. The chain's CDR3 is CASSQMTGEVGTQYF. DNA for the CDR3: TGTGCCAGCTCACAAATGACAGGGGAGGTCGGGACCCAGTACTTC.

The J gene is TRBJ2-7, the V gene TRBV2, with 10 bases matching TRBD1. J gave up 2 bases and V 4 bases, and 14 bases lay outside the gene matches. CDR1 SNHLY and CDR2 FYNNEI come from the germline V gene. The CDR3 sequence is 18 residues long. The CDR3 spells CASSALGGQGGFTYEQYF. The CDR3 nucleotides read TGTGCCAGCAGTGCCCTGGGTGGACAGGGGGGTTTTACCTACGAGCAGTACTTC.

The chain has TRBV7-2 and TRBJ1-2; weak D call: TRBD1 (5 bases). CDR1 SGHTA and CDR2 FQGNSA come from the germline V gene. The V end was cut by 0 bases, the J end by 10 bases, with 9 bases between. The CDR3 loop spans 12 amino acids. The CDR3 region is CASSLAGEAYTF. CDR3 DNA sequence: TGTGCCAGCAGCTTAGCGGGGGAGGCCTACACCTTC.

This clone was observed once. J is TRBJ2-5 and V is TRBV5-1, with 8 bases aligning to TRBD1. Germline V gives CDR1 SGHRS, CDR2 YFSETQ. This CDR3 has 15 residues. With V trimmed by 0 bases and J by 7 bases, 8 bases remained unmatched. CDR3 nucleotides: TGCGCCAGCAGCTTGGCTACTGGACAGGGAGGGACCCAGTACTTC. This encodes CASSLATGQGGTQYF. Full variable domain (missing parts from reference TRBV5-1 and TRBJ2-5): KAGVTQTPRYLIKTRGQQVTLSCSPISGHRSVSWYQQTPGQGLQFLFEYFSETQRNKGNFPGRFSGRQFSNSRSEMNVSTLELGDSALYLCASSLATGQGGTQYFGPGTRLLVL.